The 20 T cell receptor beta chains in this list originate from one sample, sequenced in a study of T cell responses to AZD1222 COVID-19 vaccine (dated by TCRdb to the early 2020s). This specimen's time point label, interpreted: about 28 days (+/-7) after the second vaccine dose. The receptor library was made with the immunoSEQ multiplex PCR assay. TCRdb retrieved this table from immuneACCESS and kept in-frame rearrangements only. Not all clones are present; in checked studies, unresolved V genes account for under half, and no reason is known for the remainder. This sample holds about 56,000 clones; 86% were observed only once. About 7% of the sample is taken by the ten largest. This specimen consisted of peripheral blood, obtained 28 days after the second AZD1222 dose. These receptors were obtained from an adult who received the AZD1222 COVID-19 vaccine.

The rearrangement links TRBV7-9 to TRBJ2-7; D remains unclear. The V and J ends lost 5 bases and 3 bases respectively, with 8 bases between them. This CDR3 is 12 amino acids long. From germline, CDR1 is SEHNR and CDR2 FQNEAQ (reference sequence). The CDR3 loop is CASSPQVYEQYF. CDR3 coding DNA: TGTGCCAGCAGCCCCCAAGTCTACGAGCAGTACTTC. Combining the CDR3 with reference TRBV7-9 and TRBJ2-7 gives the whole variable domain DTGVSQNPRHKITKRGQNVTFRCDPISEHNRLYWYRQTLGQGPEFLTYFQNEAQLEKSRLLSDRFSAERPKGSFSTLEIQRTEQGDSAMYLCASSPQVYEQYFGPGTRLTVT.

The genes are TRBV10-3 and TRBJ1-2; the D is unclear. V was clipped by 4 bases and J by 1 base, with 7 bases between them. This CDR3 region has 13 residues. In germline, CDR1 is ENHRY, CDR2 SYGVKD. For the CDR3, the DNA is TGTGCCATCAGTGGGGTCCTTAACTATGGCTACACCTTC. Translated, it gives CAISGVLNYGYTF.

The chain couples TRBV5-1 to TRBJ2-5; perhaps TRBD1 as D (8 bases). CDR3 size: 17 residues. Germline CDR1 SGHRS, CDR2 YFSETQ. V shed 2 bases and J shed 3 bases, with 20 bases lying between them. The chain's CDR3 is CASSFGTWTGREETQYF. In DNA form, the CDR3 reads TGCGCCAGCAGCTTTGGCACCTGGACAGGGAGGGAAGAGACCCAGTACTTC.

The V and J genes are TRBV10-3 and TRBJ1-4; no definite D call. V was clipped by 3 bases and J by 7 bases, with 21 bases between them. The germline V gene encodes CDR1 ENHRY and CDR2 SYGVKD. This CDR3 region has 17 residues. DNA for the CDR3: TGTGCCATCAGTGATAGGAGGCCCGCCGACGGTCGTGAAAAACTGTTTTTT. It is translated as CAISDRRPADGREKLFF.

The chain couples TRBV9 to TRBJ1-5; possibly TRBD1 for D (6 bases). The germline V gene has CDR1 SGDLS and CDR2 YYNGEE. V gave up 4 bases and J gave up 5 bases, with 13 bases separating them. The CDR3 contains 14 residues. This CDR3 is CASSLQGRDQPQHF. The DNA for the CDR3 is TGTGCCAGCAGCCTACAGGGTAGGGATCAGCCCCAGCATTTT.

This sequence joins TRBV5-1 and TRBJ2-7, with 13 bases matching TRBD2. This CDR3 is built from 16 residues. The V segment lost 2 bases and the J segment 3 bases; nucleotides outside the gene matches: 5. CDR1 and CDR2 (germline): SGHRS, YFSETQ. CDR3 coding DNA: TGCGCCAGCAGCTTACCCGGGACTAGCGGGGTCTACGAGCAGTACTTC. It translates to CASSLPGTSGVYEQYF. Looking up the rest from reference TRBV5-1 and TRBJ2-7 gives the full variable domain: KAGVTQTPRYLIKTRGQQVTLSCSPISGHRSVSWYQQTPGQGLQFLFEYFSETQRNKGNFPGRFSGRQFSNSRSEMNVSTLELGDSALYLCASSLPGTSGVYEQYFGPGTRLTVT.

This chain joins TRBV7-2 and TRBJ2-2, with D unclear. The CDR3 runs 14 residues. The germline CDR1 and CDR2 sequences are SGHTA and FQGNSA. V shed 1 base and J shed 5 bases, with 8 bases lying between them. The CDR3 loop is CASSLGAGTGELFF. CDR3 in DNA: TGTGCCAGCAGCTTAGGAGCAGGAACCGGGGAGCTGTTTTTT.

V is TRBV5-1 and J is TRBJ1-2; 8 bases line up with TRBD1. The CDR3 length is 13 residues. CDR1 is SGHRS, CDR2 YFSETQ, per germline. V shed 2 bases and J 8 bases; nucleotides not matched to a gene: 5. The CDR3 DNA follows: TGCGCCAGCAGCTTAAACAGGGGGGACGGCTACACCTTC. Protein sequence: CASSLNRGDGYTF.

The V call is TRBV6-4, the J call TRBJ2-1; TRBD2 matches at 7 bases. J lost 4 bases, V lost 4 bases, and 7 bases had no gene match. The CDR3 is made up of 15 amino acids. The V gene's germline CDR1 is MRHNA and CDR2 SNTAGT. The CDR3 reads CASSVMASGYNEQFF. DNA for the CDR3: TGTGCCAGCAGTGTAATGGCTAGCGGATACAATGAGCAGTTCTTC.

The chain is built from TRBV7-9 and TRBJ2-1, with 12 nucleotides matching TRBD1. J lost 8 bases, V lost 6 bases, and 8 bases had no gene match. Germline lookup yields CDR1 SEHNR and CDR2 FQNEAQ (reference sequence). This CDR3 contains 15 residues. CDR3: CASRSGTGGIDEQFF. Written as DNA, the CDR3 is TGTGCCAGCAGATCCGGGACAGGGGGCATCGATGAGCAGTTCTTC.

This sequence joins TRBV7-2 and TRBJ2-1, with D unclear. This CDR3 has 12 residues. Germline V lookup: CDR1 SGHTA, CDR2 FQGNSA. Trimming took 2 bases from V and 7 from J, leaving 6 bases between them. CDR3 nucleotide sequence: TGTGCCAGCAGCTTATATGTAAATGAGCAGTTCTTC. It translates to CASSLYVNEQFF.

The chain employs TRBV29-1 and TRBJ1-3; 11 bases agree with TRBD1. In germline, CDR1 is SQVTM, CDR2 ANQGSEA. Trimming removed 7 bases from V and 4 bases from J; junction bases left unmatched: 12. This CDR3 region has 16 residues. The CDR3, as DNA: TGCAGCGGAAGAGGACAGGGGGCTCTGGGGGGAAACACCATATATTTT. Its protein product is CSGRGQGALGGNTIYF. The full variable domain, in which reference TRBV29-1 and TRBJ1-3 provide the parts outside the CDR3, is SAVISQKPSRDICQRGTSLTIQCQVDSQVTMMFWYRQQPGQSLTLIATANQGSEATYESGFVIDKFPISRPNLTFSTLTVSNMSPEDSSIYLCSGRGQGALGGNTIYFGEGSWLTVV.

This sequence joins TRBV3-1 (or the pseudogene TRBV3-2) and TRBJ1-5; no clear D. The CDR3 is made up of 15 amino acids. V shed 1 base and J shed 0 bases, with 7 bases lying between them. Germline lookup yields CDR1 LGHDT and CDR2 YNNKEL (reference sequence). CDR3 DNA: TGTGCCAGCAGCCAAGGACAATATAGCAATCAGCCCCAGCATTTT. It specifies CASSQGQYSNQPQHF.

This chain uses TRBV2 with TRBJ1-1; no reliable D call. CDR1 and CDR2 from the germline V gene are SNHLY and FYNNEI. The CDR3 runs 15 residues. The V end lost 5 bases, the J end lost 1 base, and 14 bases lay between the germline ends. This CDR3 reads CASSREVIQNTEAFF. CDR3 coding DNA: TGTGCCAGCAGTAGGGAAGTCATCCAGAACACTGAAGCTTTCTTT. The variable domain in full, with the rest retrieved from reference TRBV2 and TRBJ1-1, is EPEVTQTPSHQVTQMGQEVILRCVPISNHLYFYWYRQILGQKVEFLVSFYNNEISEKSEIFDDQFSVERPDGSNFTLKIRSTKLEDSAMYFCASSREVIQNTEAFFGQGTRLTVV.

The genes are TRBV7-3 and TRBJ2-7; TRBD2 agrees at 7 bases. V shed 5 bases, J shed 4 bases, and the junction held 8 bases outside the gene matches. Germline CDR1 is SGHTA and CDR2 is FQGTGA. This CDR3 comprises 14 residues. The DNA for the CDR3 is TGTGCCAGCAGCGTCTTAGCGGGTCCTTACGAGCAGTACTTC. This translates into CASSVLAGPYEQYF.

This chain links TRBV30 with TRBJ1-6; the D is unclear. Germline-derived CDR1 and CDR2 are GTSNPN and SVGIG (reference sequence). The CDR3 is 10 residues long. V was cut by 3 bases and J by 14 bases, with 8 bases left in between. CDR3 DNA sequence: TGTGCCTGGAGCAGTGCCACCCTCCACTTT. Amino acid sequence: CAWSSATLHF.

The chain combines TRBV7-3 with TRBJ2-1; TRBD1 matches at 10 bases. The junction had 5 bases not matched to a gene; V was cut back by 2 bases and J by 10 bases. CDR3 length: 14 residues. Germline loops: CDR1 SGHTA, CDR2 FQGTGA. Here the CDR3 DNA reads TGTGCCAGCAGCTTAGCCCGGGACAGGGGAGAGCAGTTCTTC. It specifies CASSLARDRGEQFF.

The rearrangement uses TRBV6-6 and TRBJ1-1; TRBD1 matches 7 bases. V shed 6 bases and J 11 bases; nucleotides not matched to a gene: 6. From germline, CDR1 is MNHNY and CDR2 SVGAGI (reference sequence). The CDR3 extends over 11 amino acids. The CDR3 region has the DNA TGTGCCAGCAGAATACAGGGGAGCGCTTTCTTT. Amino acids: CASRIQGSAFF.

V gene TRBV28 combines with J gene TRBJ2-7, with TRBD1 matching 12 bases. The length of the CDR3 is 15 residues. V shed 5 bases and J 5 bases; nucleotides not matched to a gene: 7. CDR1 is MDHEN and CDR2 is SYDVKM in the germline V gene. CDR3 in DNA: TGTGCCAGCAGTACGTCCGGGACAGGGGGCCACGAGCAGTACTTC. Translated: CASSTSGTGGHEQYF.

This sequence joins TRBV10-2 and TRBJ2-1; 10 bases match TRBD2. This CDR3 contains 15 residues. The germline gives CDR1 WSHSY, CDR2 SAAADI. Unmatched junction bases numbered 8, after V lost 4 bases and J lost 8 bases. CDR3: CASSVLAGDRDEQFF. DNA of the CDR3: TGCGCCAGCAGTGTTCTAGCGGGAGATAGGGATGAGCAGTTCTTC.